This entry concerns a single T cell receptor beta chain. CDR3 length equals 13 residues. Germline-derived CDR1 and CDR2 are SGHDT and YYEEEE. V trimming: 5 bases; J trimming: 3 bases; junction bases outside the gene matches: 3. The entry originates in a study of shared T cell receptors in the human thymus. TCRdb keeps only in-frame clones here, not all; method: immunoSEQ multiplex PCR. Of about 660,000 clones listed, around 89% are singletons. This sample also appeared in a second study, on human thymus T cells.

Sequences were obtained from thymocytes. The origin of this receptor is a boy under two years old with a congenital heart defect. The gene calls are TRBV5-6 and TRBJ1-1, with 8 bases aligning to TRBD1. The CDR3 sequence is CASSPDRDTEAFF. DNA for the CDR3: TGTGCCAGCAGTCCGGACAGGGACACTGAAGCTTTCTTT. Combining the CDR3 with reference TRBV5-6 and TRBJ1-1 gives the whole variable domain DAGVTQSPTHLIKTRGQQVTLRCSPKSGHDTVSWYQQALGQGPQFIFQYYEEEERQRGNFPDRFSGHQFPNYSSELNVNALLLGDSALYLCASSPDRDTEAFFGQGTRLTVV.